The next 27 T cell receptor beta chains were all read from a single sample in a study of CD8+ T cells in alopecia areata. Once RNA had been extracted, it was reverse transcribed into cDNA to act as the sequencing template. The repertoire was sequenced with immunoSEQ multiplex PCR; TCRdb's copy has only in-frame clones and lacks some. The data contain tens of thousands of clones, approximately 70% of them singletons. The treatment here: oral pan-JAK inhibitor, 5-10 mg twice daily. Specimen: CD8+ T cells sorted from blood, collected around week 44, from a patient treated with tofacitinib. The receptors derive from a human donor with alopecia areata.

V and J are TRBV6-5 and TRBJ1-5; D not resolved. The CDR3 covers 16 residues. Germline V CDR1 and CDR2: MNHEY, SVGAGI. Trimming left V 4 bases short and J 0 bases short, with 13 bases between. CDR3 amino acids: CASSSLTPFSNQPQHF. CDR3 bases: TGTGCCAGCAGTTCCCTGACTCCCTTTAGCAATCAGCCCCAGCATTTT.

The chain links TRBV30 to TRBJ1-1; 10 bases agree with TRBD1. CDR1 is GTSNPN and CDR2 is SVGIG in the germline V gene (reference sequence). The CDR3 is made up of 14 amino acids. V trimming: 1 base; J trimming: 3 bases; junction bases outside the gene matches: 2. The CDR3 region is CAWSEGTGDTEAFF. The CDR3 DNA follows: TGTGCCTGGAGTGAAGGGACAGGGGACACTGAAGCTTTCTTT.

V usage is TRBV30 and J usage is TRBJ2-7, with D tentatively TRBD1 (5 bases). The CDR3 totals 15 residues. Trimming took 2 bases from V and 0 from J, leaving 14 bases between them. Germline CDR1 reads GTSNPN; CDR2 reads SVGIG (reference sequence). CDR3 residues: CAWSPGSTASYEQYF. CDR3 coding DNA: TGTGCCTGGAGTCCCGGATCGACAGCCTCCTACGAGCAGTACTTC.

This clone was observed a handful of times. The chain couples TRBV7-8 to TRBJ2-1, with 8 bases matching TRBD2. This CDR3 spans 15 amino acids. The junction had 13 bases not matched to a gene; V was cut back by 5 bases and J by 10 bases. In germline, CDR1 is SGHVS, CDR2 FQNEAQ. CDR3 in amino acids: CASSPPASGLREQFF. DNA of the CDR3: TGTGCCAGCAGCCCCCCGGCTAGCGGGTTGAGGGAGCAGTTCTTC.

V is TRBV9 and J is TRBJ2-1; 11 nucleotides match TRBD2. Trimming cost V 0 bases and J 0 bases; bases outside gene matches: 5. The germline CDR1 and CDR2 sequences are SGDLS and YYNGEE. This CDR3 contains 18 residues. This CDR3 reads CASSVGLAGGSSYNEQFF. The CDR3 bases are TGTGCCAGCAGCGTAGGTCTAGCGGGGGGCAGCTCCTACAATGAGCAGTTCTTC.

CDR3 sequence: CASRTSPSGNQPQHF. The CDR3, as DNA: TGTGCCAGCAGAACCAGTCCTTCGGGCAATCAGCCCCAGCATTTT. The rearrangement links TRBV2 to TRBJ1-5; D unresolved. The CDR3 is 15 amino acids. Germline V gene lookup returns CDR1 SNHLY and CDR2 FYNNEI. V gave up 6 bases and J gave up 2 bases, with 14 bases separating them.

The chain carries TRBV10-3 and TRBJ2-7, with 8 nucleotides matching TRBD2. The V segment lost 8 bases and the J segment 2 bases; nucleotides outside the gene matches: 8. The CDR3 has 14 residues. The V gene's germline CDR1 is ENHRY and CDR2 SYGVKD. The CDR3 nucleotides read TGTGCCATCGGTGGCGGGGGGCGGGCCTACGAGCAGTACTTC. This translates into CAIGGGGRAYEQYF.

This chain uses TRBV15 with TRBJ1-4; 7 bases match TRBD1. Trimming removed 5 bases from V and 4 bases from J; junction bases left unmatched: 4. CDR1 is LNHNV, CDR2 YYDKDF, per germline (reference sequence). The CDR3 has 14 amino acids. The CDR3 here is CATSPGTVNEKLFF. As DNA, the CDR3 is TGTGCCACCAGCCCTGGGACAGTTAATGAAAAACTGTTTTTT.

This chain connects TRBV12-5 to TRBJ2-7; 10 bases agree with TRBD2. Losses at the gene ends were 0 bases for V and 5 bases for J; bases not matched to a gene: 7. CDR1 LGHNT and CDR2 FRNRAP come from the germline V gene. The CDR3 extends over 16 amino acids. DNA for the CDR3: TGTGCTAGTGGTTTGGTACCTAGCGGGGGAATCCACGAGCAGTACTTC. This codes for CASGLVPSGGIHEQYF.

A note on this clone: One end of the junction fails to match germline, which may point to a read error. The rearrangement uses TRBV12-5 and TRBJ2-1, with D possibly matching TRBD2 (6 bases). Germline values: CDR1 LGHNT, CDR2 FRNRAP. This CDR3 is 15 amino acids long. CDR3 region: CASGLYGRSYTEQFF. The DNA for the CDR3 is TGTGCTAGTGGTTTGTACGGGAGATCCTACACTGAGCAGTTCTTC.

The CDR3 DNA is TGCGCCAGCAGCCACGGTATTGAAGCTTTCTTT. Translated: CASSHGIEAFF. The rearrangement joins TRBV4-3 to TRBJ1-1; D remains ambiguous. The CDR3 runs 11 residues. V lost 3 bases and J 7 bases, leaving 6 bases between the germline ends. Germline V lookup: CDR1 LGHNA, CDR2 YSLEER.

The CDR3 nucleotides read TGCGCCAGCAGCTTGACAGGGATCCCTGAAGCTTTCTTT. It specifies CASSLTGIPEAFF. The V call is TRBV5-1, the J call TRBJ1-1, with D perhaps matching TRBD1 (6 bases). This CDR3 region has 13 residues. Trimming took 1 base from V and 6 from J, leaving 10 bases between them. Germline CDR1 and CDR2: SGHRS and YFSETQ.

The V gene is TRBV4-3, the J gene TRBJ2-7, with D maybe TRBD2 (5 bases). Germline V gene data show CDR1 as LGHNA and CDR2 as YSLEER. This CDR3 region has 15 residues. V lost 0 bases and J 9 bases, leaving 18 bases between the germline ends. The CDR3 loop reads CASSQDQRAYTGQYF. The CDR3, as DNA: TGCGCCAGCAGCCAAGACCAGAGGGCCTACACGGGGCAGTACTTC.

This chain joins TRBV5-1 and TRBJ2-2; D ambiguous. The germline V gene has CDR1 SGHRS and CDR2 YFSETQ. V was clipped by 5 bases and J by 4 bases, with 6 bases between them. The CDR3 totals 12 residues. The CDR3 is CASRVATGELFF. DNA of the CDR3: TGCGCCAGCAGAGTGGCCACCGGGGAGCTGTTTTTT.

The CDR3 bases are TGCGCCAGCAGCGAATCCCTCCAGGGGGCCACAGATACGCAGTATTTT. As protein: CASSESLQGATDTQYF. The chain recombines TRBV4-1 with TRBJ2-3, with 8 bases matching TRBD1. Trimming at V came to 5 bases and at J to 2 bases, leaving 9 bases not matched to a gene. Looked up from germline, CDR1 is MGHRA and CDR2 is YSYEKL. CDR3 size: 16 residues.

This sequence joins TRBV30 and TRBJ1-1; the D gene is possibly TRBD1 (6 bases). Trimming removed 0 bases from V and 4 bases from J, with 9 bases in between. The CDR3 runs 13 residues. Germline CDR1 is GTSNPN and CDR2 is SVGIG (reference sequence). The CDR3 spells CAWSVLGGTEAFF. The CDR3 coding sequence is TGTGCCTGGAGTGTACTAGGGGGCACTGAAGCTTTCTTT.

CDR3 protein: CASSVAGGADTQYF. CDR3 DNA: TGTGCCAGCAGCGTTGCGGGAGGGGCAGATACGCAGTATTTT. The chain is built from TRBV9 and TRBJ2-3; 9 positions agree with TRBD2. Germline trimming cut 2 bases from V and 4 bases from J; bases unmatched to any gene: 2. Germline V gene sequence: CDR1 SGDLS, CDR2 YYNGEE. The CDR3 runs to 14 residues.

This sequence joins TRBV15 and TRBJ1-2; D perhaps matches TRBD1 (5 bases). The CDR3 totals 15 residues. V was clipped by 0 bases and J by 3 bases, with 11 bases between them. Germline V gives CDR1 LNHNV, CDR2 YYDKDF (reference sequence). The CDR3 sequence is CATSRERGAHYGYTF. CDR3 nucleotides: TGTGCCACCAGCAGAGAGAGAGGGGCCCACTATGGCTACACCTTC.

The chain employs TRBV10-1 and TRBJ2-1; 7 nucleotides match TRBD2. With V trimmed by 4 bases and J by 6 bases, 3 bases remained unmatched. This CDR3 is built from 13 residues. Per germline, CDR1 WNHNN and CDR2 SYGVQD (reference sequence). The chain's CDR3 is CASSGGGSNEQFF. The DNA for the CDR3 is TGCGCCAGCAGTGGCGGGGGTAGCAATGAGCAGTTCTTC.

The table lists this clone with a count of one. This chain joins TRBV7-6 and TRBJ2-3; TRBD1 matches 12 bases. The CDR3 consists of 16 residues. J was trimmed by 1 base and V by 1 base; bases with no gene match: 0. Germline CDR1 reads SGHVS; CDR2 reads FNYEAQ. The CDR3 sequence: CASSLGDRGRTDTQYF. In DNA, the CDR3 is TGTGCCAGCAGCTTAGGGGACAGGGGGCGCACAGATACGCAGTATTTT.

The V call is TRBV11-2, the J call TRBJ1-2; D remains unclear. The germline V gene encodes CDR1 SGHAT and CDR2 FQNNGV. CDR3 length: 15 residues. The V end was cut by 3 bases, the J end by 8 bases, with 19 bases between. The CDR3: CASSLVGRVVGGYTF. The CDR3 bases are TGTGCCAGCAGCTTGGTTGGACGGGTGGTCGGAGGCTACACCTTC.

This chain links TRBV6-1 with TRBJ2-4; 9 bases are shared with TRBD2. J was trimmed by 4 bases and V by 2 bases; bases with no gene match: 0. The CDR3 consists of 14 residues. From germline, CDR1 is MNHNS and CDR2 SASEGT. The CDR3 bases are TGTGCCAGCAGTGAACTAGCGGGGAAAAACATTCAGTACTTC. This sequence encodes CASSELAGKNIQYF.

The DNA for the CDR3 is TGTGCCAGCAGTGAGATTAAGAAAGTCAACGAGCAGTACTTC. Translating it yields CASSEIKKVNEQYF. This chain connects TRBV2 to TRBJ2-7; unclear D gene. From germline, CDR1 is SNHLY and CDR2 FYNNEI. V lost 3 bases, J lost 5 bases, and 14 bases lay in between. The CDR3 covers 14 residues.

This clone was seen a single time. The CDR3 here is CASSLWGRENEQFF. The CDR3 DNA is TGTGCCAGCAGCTTGTGGGGCAGGGAGAATGAGCAGTTCTTC. This chain joins TRBV5-6 and TRBJ2-1; the D gene could be TRBD1 or TRBD2 (5 bases each). With 1 base removed from V and 7 bases from J, the gap between germline ends came to 12 bases. The CDR3 runs 14 residues. CDR1 and CDR2 from the germline V gene are SGHDT and YYEEEE.

J is TRBJ2-1 and V is TRBV27, with D perhaps matching TRBD2 (5 bases). The V gene's germline CDR1 is MNHEY and CDR2 SMNVEV (reference sequence). V was trimmed by 1 base and J by 4 bases, leaving 20 bases between them. This CDR3 contains 18 residues. The CDR3 reads CASSLYWGAHHGYNEQFF. Written as DNA, the CDR3 is TGTGCCAGCAGTTTATATTGGGGAGCACACCACGGTTACAATGAGCAGTTCTTC.

This chain links TRBV9 with TRBJ2-1; the D call may be TRBD1 or TRBD2 (6 bases each). CDR3 size: 12 residues. Trimming took off 3 bases at V and 6 bases at J, with 7 bases between the two ends. Germline CDR1 and CDR2: SGDLS and YYNGEE. CDR3 amino acids: CASSGGANEQFF. CDR3 DNA: TGTGCCAGCAGCGGGGGGGCCAATGAGCAGTTCTTC.

CDR3 protein: CASSSDRVEQFF. The CDR3, as DNA: TGTGCCAGCAGTTCCGACAGGGTAGAGCAGTTCTTC. The chain joins TRBV27 to TRBJ2-1; 7 bases are a match to TRBD1. V trimming: 4 bases; J trimming: 10 bases; junction bases outside the gene matches: 4. Germline V gene lookup returns CDR1 MNHEY and CDR2 SMNVEV (reference sequence). The CDR3 has 12 residues.